Below are 25 T cell receptor beta chains sequenced from a single sample in a study of T-cell memory formation after mild COVID-19. MiXCR, applied by TCRdb to the 5' RACE reads, yields one record per CDR3 protein. This sample has roughly 450,000 distinct CDR3 sequences, with 15% to 20% found just once. Material: PBMCs or a T cell subset sorted from them (not recorded which). The receptors come from an adult woman who had mild COVID-19 (a few samples of this study predate the infection). Cell type and time point are not known.

The V call is TRBV7-3, the J call TRBJ2-2, with no clear D. This CDR3 has 15 amino acids. Germline lookup yields CDR1 SGHTA and CDR2 FQGTGA. Trimming took off 1 base at V and 3 bases at J, with 9 bases between the two ends. The CDR3 here is CASSLMGIDTGELFF. As DNA, the CDR3 is TGTGCCAGCAGCTTAATGGGGATCGACACCGGGGAGCTGTTTTTT.

As concerns this clonotype: A much more abundant neighbour one base away suggests this may be a read error. The chain links TRBV7-9 to TRBJ1-1, with D unresolved. The length of the CDR3 is 12 residues. V was clipped by 8 bases and J by 0 bases, with 7 bases between them. Germline assignment: CDR1 SEHNR and CDR2 FQNEAQ (reference sequence). CDR3 in amino acids: CASGQMNTEAFF. CDR3 DNA sequence: TGTGCCAGCGGCCAGATGAACACTGAAGCTTTCTTT.

This clonotype occurred a few times. This sequence joins TRBV7-9 and TRBJ2-7, with a weak D call TRBD2 (5 bases). With 8 bases removed from V and 4 bases from J, the gap between germline ends came to 6 bases. The CDR3 is 10 residues long. Germline V gene data show CDR1 as SEHNR and CDR2 as FQNEAQ (reference sequence). CDR3 protein: CASGEYEQYF. The CDR3 nucleotides read TGTGCCAGCGGGGAGTACGAGCAGTACTTC.

This chain joins TRBV24-1 and TRBJ1-5; D uncertain. Looked up from germline, CDR1 is KGHDR and CDR2 is SFDVKD. This CDR3 is built from 14 residues. V was pared by 0 bases and J by 7 bases, with 9 bases between. CDR3 region: CATSDLQEGQPQHF. The CDR3 DNA sequence: TGTGCCACCAGTGATTTGCAAGAGGGACAGCCCCAGCATTTT.

Ten or more counts support this clonotype. The V and J genes are TRBV12-3 or TRBV12-4 and TRBJ2-7, with D tentatively TRBD2 (5 bases). CDR3 length: 14 residues. The V end was cut by 5 bases, the J end by 2 bases, with 13 bases between. CDR3 sequence: CASSHPSGAYEQYF. CDR3 nucleotides: TGTGCCAGCAGTCACCCGTCCGGGGCCTACGAGCAGTACTTC.

J is TRBJ2-7 and V is TRBV5-4; TRBD2 matches at 9 bases. Germline-derived CDR1 and CDR2 are SGHNT and YYREEE (reference sequence). The J segment lost 5 bases and the V segment lost 6 bases, leaving 6 bases of the junction unmatched. The CDR3 has 13 residues. Here the CDR3 reads CASTVAGADEQYF. The CDR3 nucleotides read TGTGCCAGCACAGTAGCGGGAGCTGACGAGCAGTACTTC.

A few counts support this clonotype. The chain joins TRBV3-1 to TRBJ2-7; 7 bases fit TRBD1. This CDR3 has 15 amino acids. V gave up 9 bases and J gave up 5 bases; unmatched junction bases: 16. CDR1 and CDR2 (germline): LGHDT, YNNKEL (reference sequence). CDR3 sequence (DNA): TGTGCCAGTCAAGGGGGCCTTCAGCATCGGGACGAGCAGTACTTC. As protein: CASQGGLQHRDEQYF.

The chain employs TRBV6-5 and TRBJ1-1; weak D call: TRBD1 (6 bases). Per the germline V gene, CDR1 is MNHEY and CDR2 is SVGAGI. The CDR3 extends over 14 amino acids. Trimming removed 2 bases from V and 3 bases from J, with 10 bases in between. In nucleotides, the CDR3 is TGTGCCAGCAGTTACGGTGGGGGCGACACTGAAGCTTTCTTT. Protein: CASSYGGGDTEAFF.

The chain recombines TRBV18 with TRBJ2-2, with 7 positions matching TRBD1. V dropped 3 bases and J dropped 1; count of bases not matched to a gene: 5. The V gene's germline CDR1 is KGHSH and CDR2 LQKENI. CDR3 length: 16 residues. The CDR3, as DNA: TGTGCCAGCTCACCCTACAGGGGCTTGAACACCGGGGAGCTGTTTTTT. It specifies CASSPYRGLNTGELFF. Full variable domain (remainder filled in from reference TRBV18 and TRBJ2-2): NAGVMQNPRHLVRRRGQEARLRCSPMKGHSHVYWYRQLPEEGLKFMVYLQKENIIDESGMPKERFSAEFPKEGPSILRIQQVVRGDSAAYFCASSPYRGLNTGELFFGEGSRLTVL.

The chain uses TRBV5-1 and TRBJ1-2; TRBD1 might be the D (5 bases). In germline, CDR1 is SGHRS, CDR2 YFSETQ. This CDR3 spans 13 amino acids. V dropped 3 bases and J dropped 5 bases, with 11 bases sitting between them. The CDR3 bases are TGCGCCAGCAGCTCCGGGGCGGATTATGGCTACACCTTC. Protein: CASSSGADYGYTF.

The genes are TRBV28 and TRBJ2-2, with D maybe TRBD1 (5 bases). CDR1 is MDHEN and CDR2 is SYDVKM in the germline V gene. Trimming stripped 7 bases from V and 6 bases from J, with 12 bases between. The CDR3 consists of 13 residues. This chain's CDR3 is CASKYRISGELFF. CDR3 DNA: TGTGCCAGCAAGTACAGGATATCCGGGGAGCTGTTTTTT.

This clonotype was recorded a few times. The chain employs TRBV13 and TRBJ2-7, with TRBD1 matching 12 bases. V trimming: 4 bases; J trimming: 4 bases; junction bases outside the gene matches: 5. CDR1 PRHDT and CDR2 FYEKMQ come from the germline V gene (reference sequence). CDR3 length equals 15 residues. The CDR3 DNA follows: TGTGCCAGCAGCTCGACGGGACAGGGGGCTTACGAGCAGTACTTC. It specifies CASSSTGQGAYEQYF. Full variable domain (missing parts from reference TRBV13 and TRBJ2-7): AAGVIQSPRHLIKEKRETATLKCYPIPRHDTVYWYQQGPGQDPQFLISFYEKMQSDKGSIPDRFSAQQFSDYHSELNMSSLELGDSALYFCASSSTGQGAYEQYFGPGTRLTVT.

Only a few counts were recorded for this clonotype. The chain couples TRBV20-1 to TRBJ2-1; TRBD2 might be the D (5 bases). Trimming took off 0 bases at V and 7 bases at J, with 22 bases between the two ends. The CDR3 spans 17 residues. Germline CDR1 DFQATT, CDR2 SNEGSKA (reference sequence). The CDR3 region has the DNA TGCAGTGCTAGAGAACTCGGAGGTAGCGTGGTTAGGAATGAGCAGTTCTTC. Its translation: CSARELGGSVVRNEQFF.

Points on this clonotype: The junction differs from germline at one of its ends, possibly a read error. The J gene is TRBJ2-1, the V gene TRBV3-1; 11 nucleotides match TRBD2. CDR3 size: 15 residues. Germline CDR1 LGHDT, CDR2 YNNKEL (reference sequence). The CDR3: CASSAVSGGATELFF. For the CDR3, the DNA is TGTGCCAGCAGCGCAGTTAGCGGGGGGGCCACTGAGCTGTTCTTC.

This clonotype has just a few counts. Written as DNA, the CDR3 is TGCGCCAGCAGCGAGCCTCTGACTAGCGGGCCAGATACGCAGTATTTT. Amino acid sequence: CASSEPLTSGPDTQYF. The chain couples TRBV5-1 to TRBJ2-3; 10 bases agree with TRBD2. The CDR3 consists of 16 residues. Germline V gives CDR1 SGHRS, CDR2 YFSETQ. V dropped 4 bases and J dropped 4; count of bases not matched to a gene: 9.

This sequence joins TRBV5-5 and TRBJ1-3; D perhaps matches TRBD1 (5 bases). CDR3 size: 14 residues. From germline, CDR1 is SGHKS and CDR2 YYEKEE (reference sequence). Trimming pared 0 bases from V and 5 bases from J, leaving 9 bases between. The CDR3 nucleotides read TGTGCCAGCAGCTTGGGGGACCTAAGAAACACCATATATTTT. This encodes CASSLGDLRNTIYF.

V gene TRBV18 combines with J gene TRBJ1-1; D is uncertain. CDR3 length equals 13 residues. V was trimmed by 2 bases and J by 6 bases, leaving 10 bases between them. CDR1 and CDR2 from the germline V gene are KGHSH and LQKENI. The DNA of the CDR3 is TGTGCCAGCTCACCATCCTTGGACGCTGAAGCTTTCTTT. The encoded protein is CASSPSLDAEAFF.

The genes are TRBV12-3 or TRBV12-4 and TRBJ2-2, with TRBD1 identical over 8 bases. V shed 6 bases and J 6 bases; nucleotides not matched to a gene: 15. The CDR3 length is 17 residues. This CDR3 reads CASSPRQGARFAGELFF. The CDR3 DNA sequence: TGTGCCAGCAGCCCGAGGCAGGGGGCCCGTTTCGCCGGGGAGCTGTTTTTT.

This clonotype was recorded a few times. CDR3 in DNA: TGTGCCAGCAGCTTCCGCCGGGAGCGGGGACATACGCAGTATTTT. Its translation: CASSFRRERGHTQYF. J is TRBJ2-3 and V is TRBV7-2, with 7 nucleotides matching TRBD2. The CDR3 is 15 residues long. The trim removed 3 bases at V and 7 bases at J, leaving 10 bases unmatched. Germline lookup yields CDR1 SGHTA and CDR2 FQGNSA. Full variable domain (remainder filled in from reference TRBV7-2 and TRBJ2-3): GAGVSQSPSNKVTEKGKDVELRCDPISGHTALYWYRQSLGQGLEFLIYFQGNSAPDKSGLPSDRFSAERTGGSVSTLTIQRTQQEDSAVYLCASSFRRERGHTQYFGPGTRLTVL.

A few counts support this clonotype. The DNA for the CDR3 is TGTGCCAGCAGGCAGCTTAGGACAGACACCTACGAGCAGTACTTC. Translation: CASRQLRTDTYEQYF. The chain combines TRBV28 with TRBJ2-7; D is possibly TRBD1 (6 bases). The germline V gene has CDR1 MDHEN and CDR2 SYDVKM. This CDR3 comprises 15 residues. Trimming left V 6 bases short and J 2 bases short, with 17 bases between. Drawing the rest from reference TRBV28 and TRBJ2-7, the complete variable domain is DVKVTQSSRYLVKRTGEKVFLECVQDMDHENMFWYRQDPGLGLRLIYFSYDVKMKEKGDIPEGYSVSREKKERFSLILESASTNQTSMYLCASRQLRTDTYEQYFGPGTRLTVT.

The table lists this clonotype with a few counts. V usage is TRBV2 and J usage is TRBJ2-1; 8 bases match TRBD2. The CDR3 runs 15 residues. The trim removed 7 bases at V and 5 bases at J, leaving 10 bases unmatched. Germline V gene data show CDR1 as SNHLY and CDR2 as FYNNEI. CDR3 DNA sequence: TGTGCCAGCATGGGTAGCCGGGGGGGCGACAATGAGCAGTTCTTC. It is translated as CASMGSRGGDNEQFF.

The CDR3 loop is CASSQKAGEGGGYPYEQYF. Here the CDR3 DNA reads TGTGCCAGCAGCCAAAAAGCCGGGGAAGGGGGGGGCTACCCCTACGAGCAGTACTTC. The gene calls are TRBV4-2 and TRBJ2-7; D may be TRBD2 (7 bases). Trimming left V 2 bases short and J 2 bases short, with 25 bases between. The CDR3 has 19 amino acids. Germline values: CDR1 LGHNA, CDR2 YNFKEQ.

This clonotype was found many times. The chain links TRBV12-3 or TRBV12-4 to TRBJ1-5; D may be TRBD1 (5 bases). The CDR3 contains 12 residues. Trimming took 6 bases from V and 6 from J, leaving 9 bases between them. CDR3 coding DNA: TGTGCCAGCAGCCTTGGGGGTCAGCCCCAGCATTTT. Encoded protein: CASSLGGQPQHF.

The rearrangement joins TRBV5-5 to TRBJ2-2; D gene ambiguous. There are 15 residues in the CDR3. With 0 bases removed from V and 0 bases from J, the gap between germline ends came to 6 bases. Germline V gene lookup returns CDR1 SGHKS and CDR2 YYEKEE (reference sequence). CDR3 sequence: CASSLDPANTGELFF. CDR3 bases: TGTGCCAGCAGCTTGGATCCCGCGAACACCGGGGAGCTGTTTTTT.

The chain couples TRBV9 to TRBJ1-2; 9 bases are shared with TRBD1. Trimming at V came to 4 bases and at J to 4 bases, leaving 11 bases not matched to a gene. The CDR3 is made up of 16 amino acids. CDR1 and CDR2 (germline): SGDLS, YYNGEE. This CDR3 is CASSPATGQGPYGYTF. For the CDR3, the DNA is TGTGCCAGCAGCCCAGCGACAGGACAGGGGCCCTATGGCTACACCTTC. Filled out from reference TRBV9 and TRBJ1-2, the complete variable domain reads DSGVTQTPKHLITATGQRVTLRCSPRSGDLSVYWYQQSLDQGLQFLIQYYNGEERAKGNILERFSAQQFPDLHSELNLSSLELGDSALYFCASSPATGQGPYGYTFGSGTRLTVV.